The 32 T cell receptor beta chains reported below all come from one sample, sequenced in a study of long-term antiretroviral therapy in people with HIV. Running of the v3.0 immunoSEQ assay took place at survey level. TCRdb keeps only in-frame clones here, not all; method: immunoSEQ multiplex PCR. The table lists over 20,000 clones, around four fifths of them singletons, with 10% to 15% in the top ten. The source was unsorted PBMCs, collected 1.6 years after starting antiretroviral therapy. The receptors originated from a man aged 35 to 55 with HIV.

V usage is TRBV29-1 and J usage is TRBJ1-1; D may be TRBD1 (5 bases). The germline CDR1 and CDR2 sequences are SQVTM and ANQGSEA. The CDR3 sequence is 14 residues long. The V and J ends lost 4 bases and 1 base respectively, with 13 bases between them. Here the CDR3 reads CSVALQGGNTEAFF. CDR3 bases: TGCAGCGTTGCCCTGCAGGGAGGGAACACTGAAGCTTTCTTT.

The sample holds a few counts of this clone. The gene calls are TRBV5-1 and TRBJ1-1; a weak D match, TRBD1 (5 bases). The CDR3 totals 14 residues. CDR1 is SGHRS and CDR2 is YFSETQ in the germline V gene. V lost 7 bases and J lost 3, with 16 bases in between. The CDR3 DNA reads TGCGCCAGCTACCTGAATATGGGGGACACTGAAGCTTTCTTT. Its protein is CASYLNMGDTEAFF.

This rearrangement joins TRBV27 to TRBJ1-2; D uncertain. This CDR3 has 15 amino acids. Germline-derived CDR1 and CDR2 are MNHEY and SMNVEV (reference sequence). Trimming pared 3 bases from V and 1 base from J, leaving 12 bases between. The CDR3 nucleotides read TGTGCCAGCAGTTTTTCTTTGTGGGGTAACTATGGCTACACCTTC. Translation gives CASSFSLWGNYGYTF.

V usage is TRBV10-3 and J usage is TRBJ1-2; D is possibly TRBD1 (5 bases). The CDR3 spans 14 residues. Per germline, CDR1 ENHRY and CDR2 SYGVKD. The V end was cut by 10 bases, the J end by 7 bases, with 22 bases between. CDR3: CATKDGGVVSGYTF. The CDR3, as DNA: TGTGCCACCAAGGATGGAGGGGTGGTCAGTGGCTACACCTTC.

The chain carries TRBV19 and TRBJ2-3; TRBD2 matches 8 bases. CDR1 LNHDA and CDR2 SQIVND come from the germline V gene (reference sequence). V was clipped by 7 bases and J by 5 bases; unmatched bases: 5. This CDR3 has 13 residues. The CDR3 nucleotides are TGTGCCAGTACAACGGGAGGGCAAGATACGCAGTATTTT. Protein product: CASTTGGQDTQYF.

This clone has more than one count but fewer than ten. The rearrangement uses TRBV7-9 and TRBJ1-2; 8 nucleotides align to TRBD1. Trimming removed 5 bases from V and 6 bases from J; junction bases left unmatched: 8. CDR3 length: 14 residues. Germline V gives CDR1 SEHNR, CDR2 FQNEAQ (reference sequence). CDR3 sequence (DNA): TGTGCCAGCAGCCAGGGGGCAGGGGGGCATGGCTACACCTTC. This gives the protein CASSQGAGGHGYTF. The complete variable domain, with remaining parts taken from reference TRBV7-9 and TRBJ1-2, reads DTGVSQNPRHKITKRGQNVTFRCDPISEHNRLYWYRQTLGQGPEFLTYFQNEAQLEKSRLLSDRFSAERPKGSFSTLEIQRTEQGDSAMYLCASSQGAGGHGYTFGSGTRLTVV.

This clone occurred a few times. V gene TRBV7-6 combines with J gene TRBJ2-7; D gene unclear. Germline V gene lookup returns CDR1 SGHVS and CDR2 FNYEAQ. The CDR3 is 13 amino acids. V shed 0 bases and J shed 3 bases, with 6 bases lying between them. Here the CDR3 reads CASSLAGNYEQYF. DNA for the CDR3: TGTGCCAGCAGCTTAGCCGGCAACTACGAGCAGTACTTC.

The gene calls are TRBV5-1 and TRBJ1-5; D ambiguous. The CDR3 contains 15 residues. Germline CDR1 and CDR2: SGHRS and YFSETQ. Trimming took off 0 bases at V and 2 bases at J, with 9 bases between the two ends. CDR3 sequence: CASSLASGGNQPQHF. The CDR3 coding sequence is TGCGCCAGCAGCTTGGCAAGTGGGGGCAATCAGCCCCAGCATTTT.

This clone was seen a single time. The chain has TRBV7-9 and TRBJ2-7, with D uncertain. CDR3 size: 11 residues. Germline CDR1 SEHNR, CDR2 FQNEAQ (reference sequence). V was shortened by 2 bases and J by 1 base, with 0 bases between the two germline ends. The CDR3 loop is CASSLSYEQYF. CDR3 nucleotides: TGTGCCAGCAGCTTATCCTACGAGCAGTACTTC.

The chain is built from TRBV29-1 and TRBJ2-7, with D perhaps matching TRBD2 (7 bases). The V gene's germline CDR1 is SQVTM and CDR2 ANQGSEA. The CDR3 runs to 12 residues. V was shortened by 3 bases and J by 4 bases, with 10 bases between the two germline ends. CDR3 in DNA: TGCAGCGTTGAGGGGAGGGGGTACGAGCAGTACTTC. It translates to CSVEGRGYEQYF.

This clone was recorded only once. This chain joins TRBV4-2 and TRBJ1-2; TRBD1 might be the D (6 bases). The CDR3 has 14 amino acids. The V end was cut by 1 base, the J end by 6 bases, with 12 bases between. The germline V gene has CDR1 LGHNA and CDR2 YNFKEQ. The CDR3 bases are TGTGCCAGCAGCCAAGTAGGGGGTATTAATGGCTACACCTTC. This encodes CASSQVGGINGYTF.

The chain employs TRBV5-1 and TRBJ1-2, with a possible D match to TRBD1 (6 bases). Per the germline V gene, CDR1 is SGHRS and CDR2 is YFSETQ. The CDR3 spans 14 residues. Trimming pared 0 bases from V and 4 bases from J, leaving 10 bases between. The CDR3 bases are TGCGCCAGCAGCTTGGACAGGGACGTCTATGGCTACACCTTC. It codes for CASSLDRDVYGYTF.

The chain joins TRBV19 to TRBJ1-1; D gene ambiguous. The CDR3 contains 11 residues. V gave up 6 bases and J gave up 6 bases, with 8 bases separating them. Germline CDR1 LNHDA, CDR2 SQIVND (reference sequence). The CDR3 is CASRDWSEAFF. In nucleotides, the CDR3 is TGTGCCAGTAGGGATTGGTCTGAAGCTTTCTTT.

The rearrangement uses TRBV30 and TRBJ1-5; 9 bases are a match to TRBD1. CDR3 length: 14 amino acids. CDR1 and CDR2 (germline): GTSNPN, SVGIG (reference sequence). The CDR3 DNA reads TGTGCATTTGGGACAGGGTATAGCAATCAGCCCCAGCATTTT. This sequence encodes CAFGTGYSNQPQHF.

CDR3 in DNA: TGTGCCAGCAGCTTATATCCCGGGACAGAAAACACCGGGGAGCTGTTTTTT. It translates to CASSLYPGTENTGELFF. The V gene is TRBV11-1, the J gene TRBJ2-2, with 7 bases fitting TRBD1. Germline-derived CDR1 and CDR2 are SGHAT and FQDESV (reference sequence). CDR3 length: 17 amino acids. V was pared by 2 bases and J by 2 bases, with 8 bases of the junction left unmatched.

CDR3 nucleotide sequence: TGTGCCAGTACTGACGTTCGCAATCAGCCCCAGCATTTT. Translating gives CASTDVRNQPQHF. V is TRBV19 and J is TRBJ1-5, with D unclear. This CDR3 spans 13 amino acids. The V gene's germline CDR1 is LNHDA and CDR2 SQIVND (reference sequence). Trimming left V 7 bases short and J 2 bases short, with 9 bases between.

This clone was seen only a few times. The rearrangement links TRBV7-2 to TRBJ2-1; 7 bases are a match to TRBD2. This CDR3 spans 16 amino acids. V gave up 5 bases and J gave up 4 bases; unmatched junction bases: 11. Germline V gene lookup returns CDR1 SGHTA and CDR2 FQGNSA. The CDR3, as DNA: TGTGCCAGCAGCCGTAGGGCACTAGCGTATTACAATGAGCAGTTCTTC. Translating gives CASSRRALAYYNEQFF.

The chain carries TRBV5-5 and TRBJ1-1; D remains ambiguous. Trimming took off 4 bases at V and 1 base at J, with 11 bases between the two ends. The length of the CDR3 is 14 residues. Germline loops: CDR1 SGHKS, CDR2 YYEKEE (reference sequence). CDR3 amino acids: CASSLLPENTEAFF. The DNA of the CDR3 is TGTGCCAGCAGCCTCCTCCCAGAGAACACTGAAGCTTTCTTT. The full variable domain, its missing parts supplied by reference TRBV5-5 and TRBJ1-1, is DAGVTQSPTHLIKTRGQQVTLRCSPISGHKSVSWYQQVLGQGPQFIFQYYEKEERGRGNFPDRFSARQFPNYSSELNVNALLLGDSALYLCASSLLPENTEAFFGQGTRLTVV.

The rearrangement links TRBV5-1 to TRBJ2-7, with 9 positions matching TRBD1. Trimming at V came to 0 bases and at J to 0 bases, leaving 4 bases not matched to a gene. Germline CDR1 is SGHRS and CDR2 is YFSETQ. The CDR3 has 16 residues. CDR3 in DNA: TGCGCCAGCAGCTTGGCCAGGACAGGGGACTCCTACGAGCAGTACTTC. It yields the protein CASSLARTGDSYEQYF.

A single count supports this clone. CDR3 amino acids: CASSEVASGTVGFNQPQHF. CDR3 bases: TGTGCCAGCAGTGAAGTAGCTTCCGGGACAGTGGGCTTCAATCAGCCCCAGCATTTT. This sequence joins TRBV6-1 and TRBJ1-5; 7 bases are a match to TRBD1. The ends lost 1 base at V and 3 bases at J; junction bases unmatched: 15. Germline V CDR1 and CDR2: MNHNS, SASEGT. This CDR3 has 19 residues.

The CDR3 region is CASSVSLGTSNEQFF. Here the CDR3 DNA reads TGTGCCAGCAGCGTGTCCCTTGGGACTAGCAATGAGCAGTTCTTC. V gene TRBV9 combines with J gene TRBJ2-1; 8 nucleotides match TRBD2. V shed 2 bases, J shed 6 bases, and the junction held 7 bases outside the gene matches. The germline V gene has CDR1 SGDLS and CDR2 YYNGEE. The CDR3 consists of 15 residues.

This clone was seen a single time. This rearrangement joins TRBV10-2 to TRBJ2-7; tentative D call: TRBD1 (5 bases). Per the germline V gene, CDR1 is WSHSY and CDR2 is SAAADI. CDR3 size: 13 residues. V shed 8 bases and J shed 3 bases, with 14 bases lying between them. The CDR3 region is CASPQPQGYEQYF. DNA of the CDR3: TGCGCCAGCCCCCAGCCGCAGGGCTACGAGCAGTACTTC.

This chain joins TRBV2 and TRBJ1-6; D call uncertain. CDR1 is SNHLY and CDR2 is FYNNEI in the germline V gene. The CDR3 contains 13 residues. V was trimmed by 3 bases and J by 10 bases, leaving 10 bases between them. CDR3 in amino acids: CASSDGDGSPLHF. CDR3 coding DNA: TGTGCCAGCAGTGATGGGGATGGATCACCCCTCCACTTT. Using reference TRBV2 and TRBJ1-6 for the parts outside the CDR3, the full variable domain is EPEVTQTPSHQVTQMGQEVILRCVPISNHLYFYWYRQILGQKVEFLVSFYNNEISEKSEIFDDQFSVERPDGSNFTLKIRSTKLEDSAMYFCASSDGDGSPLHFGNGTRLTVT.

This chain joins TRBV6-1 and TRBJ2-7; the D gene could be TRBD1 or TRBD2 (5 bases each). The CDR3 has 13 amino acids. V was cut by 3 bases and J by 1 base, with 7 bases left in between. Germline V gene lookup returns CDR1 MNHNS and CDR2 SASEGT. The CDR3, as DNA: TGTGCCAGCAGTGAGGGACCATCCTACGAGCAGTACTTC. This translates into CASSEGPSYEQYF.

The CDR3 is CASSIGGLAGGPYNEQFF. The CDR3 DNA reads as TGTGCCAGTAGTATAGGGGGACTAGCGGGAGGGCCTTACAATGAGCAGTTCTTC. This sequence joins TRBV19 and TRBJ2-1; 16 positions agree with TRBD2. Germline values: CDR1 LNHDA, CDR2 SQIVND (reference sequence). This CDR3 region has 18 residues. The J segment lost 4 bases and the V segment lost 1 base, leaving 4 bases of the junction unmatched.

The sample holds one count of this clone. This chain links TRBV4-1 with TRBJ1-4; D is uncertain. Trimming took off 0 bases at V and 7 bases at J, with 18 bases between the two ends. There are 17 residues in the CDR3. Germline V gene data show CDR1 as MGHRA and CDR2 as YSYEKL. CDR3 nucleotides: TGCGCCAGCAGCCAAGACCCGGCCGTTGCTTCGGGTGAAAAACTGTTTTTT. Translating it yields CASSQDPAVASGEKLFF.

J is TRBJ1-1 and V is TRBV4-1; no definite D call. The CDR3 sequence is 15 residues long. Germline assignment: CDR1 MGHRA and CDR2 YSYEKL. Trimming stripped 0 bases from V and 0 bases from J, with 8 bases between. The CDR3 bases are TGCGCCAGCAGCCAAGATGGCAGTCTGAACACTGAAGCTTTCTTT. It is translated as CASSQDGSLNTEAFF.

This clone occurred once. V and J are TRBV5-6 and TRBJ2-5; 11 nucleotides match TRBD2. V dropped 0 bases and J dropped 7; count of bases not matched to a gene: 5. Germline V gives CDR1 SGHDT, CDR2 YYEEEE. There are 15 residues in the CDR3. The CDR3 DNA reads TGTGCCAGCAGCTTGGTAGCGGGAGGGCTGGGGACCCAGTACTTC. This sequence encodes CASSLVAGGLGTQYF.

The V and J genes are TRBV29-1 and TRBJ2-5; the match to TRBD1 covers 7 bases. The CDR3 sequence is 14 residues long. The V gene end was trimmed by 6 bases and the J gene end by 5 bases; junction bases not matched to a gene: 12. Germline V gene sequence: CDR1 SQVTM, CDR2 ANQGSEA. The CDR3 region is CSVFGTEVPETQYF. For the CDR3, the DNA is TGCAGCGTGTTTGGGACAGAAGTACCCGAGACCCAGTACTTC. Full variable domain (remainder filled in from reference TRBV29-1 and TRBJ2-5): SAVISQKPSRDICQRGTSLTIQCQVDSQVTMMFWYRQQPGQSLTLIATANQGSEATYESGFVIDKFPISRPNLTFSTLTVSNMSPEDSSIYLCSVFGTEVPETQYFGPGTRLLVL.

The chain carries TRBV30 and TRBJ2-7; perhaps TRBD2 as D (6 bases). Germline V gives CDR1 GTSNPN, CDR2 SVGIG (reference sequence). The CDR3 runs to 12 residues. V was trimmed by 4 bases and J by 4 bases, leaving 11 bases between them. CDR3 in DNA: TGTGCCTGGAAGGGAGGCCCTTACGAGCAGTACTTC. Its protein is CAWKGGPYEQYF.

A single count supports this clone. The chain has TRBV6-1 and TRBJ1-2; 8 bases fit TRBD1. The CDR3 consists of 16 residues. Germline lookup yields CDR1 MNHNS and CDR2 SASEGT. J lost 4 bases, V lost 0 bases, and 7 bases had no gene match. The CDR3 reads CASSEARTGFGYGYTF. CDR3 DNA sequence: TGTGCCAGCAGTGAAGCTAGGACAGGGTTCGGCTATGGCTACACCTTC.

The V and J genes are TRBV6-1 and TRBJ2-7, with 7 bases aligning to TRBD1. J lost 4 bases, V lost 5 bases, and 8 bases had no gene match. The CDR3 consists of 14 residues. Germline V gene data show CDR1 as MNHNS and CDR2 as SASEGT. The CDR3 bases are TGTGCCAGCAGTCGACAGGGTTCTGGGTACGAGCAGTACTTC. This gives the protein CASSRQGSGYEQYF.